The sample holds many counts of the clone carrying this T cell receptor beta chain. Antigen: not known. The CDR3 sequence is 15 residues long. This sample stems from a study of regulatory T cells in long-lasting Graves disease. Overall study results and limits: Whereas about a thousand public clonotypes were shared by new patients, persistent patients shared more, at some 2,900. Segments TRBV28, TRBJ1-2 and TRBJ2-5 showed preferential usage in persistent disease.

Time point indicated: persistent/refractory GD, antithyroid drugs over 5 years with positive TRAb. With RNA extracted from PBMCs as input, the TCR library was made. For TCR beta, libraries came from iRepertoire HTBI primers and Arm-PCR of CDR3 regions. Original processing methods: Detected in the samples were just over 60 TRBV and around 15 TRBJ segments. TCRdb re-analysed the multiplex PCR reads in MiXCR, keeping a single row per CDR3 protein. The V and J calls reflect TCRdb's pipeline rather than the authors' work. Of fewer than 400,000 distinct CDR3 sequences in the sample, less than 25% were seen once.

V usage is TRBV3-2 and J usage is TRBJ2-7; the DNA was not used to check the table's D call, TRBD2. TRBV3-2 is designated a pseudogene. Sequenced material: peripheral blood mononuclear cells (PBMCs), taken when the disease was refractory, from a patient treated with antithyroid drugs. The sequence came from a female donor with Graves disease. CDR3 coding DNA: TGTGCCAGCAGCCCCAGTGGGGACTACCGATACGAGCAGTACTTC. Translation: CASSPSGDYRYEQYF.